This record looks at one TCR beta chain sequence and its context. This clone was seen only a few times. Its recognized antigen is unknown. The input lacks base qualities; no much larger clone sits a single base away. This specimen belongs to a study of control samples from healthy donors and cancer patients (TCRdb year 2020). Receptors were amplified or captured by the immunoSEQ multiplex PCR assay. TCRdb holds this immuneACCESS table with in-frame rearrangements only. Some clones are missing; in checked studies, unresolved V genes explain under half, and the rest has no known cause. Within this sample are around 100,000 clones, with less than 90% of them counted one time only. 15% to 20% of the sample belongs to the ten largest clones. The material sequenced was blood. The sequence was obtained from a woman in her fifties or sixties in good health.

In nucleotides, the sequence is TGTGCCAGCAGCTTGAGCACGGTTGTGAACACTGAAGCTTTCTTT. Its coded protein is CASSLSTVVNTEAFF. The rearrangement joined TRBV7-9 to TRBJ1-1, with an unclear D gene assignment. The CDR3 holds 15 amino acids from the cysteine to the phenylalanine. The sequence is cut down to CDR3 DNA, 45 bases in frame from base 1. CDR1 and CDR2 are drawn from the germline V gene (reference sequence): SEHNR, FQNEAQ. V sheds 3 bases and J sheds 0 bases, leaving 11 bases between their ends.